This TCR beta chain came from a study of CD8 T cells in Susac syndrome. Trimming removed 5 bases from V and 2 bases from J, with 4 bases in between. This CDR3 has 11 amino acids. Germline CDR1 MDHEN, CDR2 SYDVKM. About 0.45 to 1 ug RNA was reverse transcribed with random hexamers. The amplification used immunoSEQ multiplex PCR on TCR beta CDR3; it spanned 54 Vbeta and 13 Jbeta. TCRdb itself ran the immunoSEQ multiplex PCR reads through MiXCR, one entry per CDR3 protein. The sample consists of 55,000 to 85,000 distinct CDR3 sequences, 95% to 96% of them appearing once. Treatment-naive patients with stable or active relapsing-remitting disease were the multiple sclerosis controls. It was negative isolation that provided the CD8+ and CD4+ T cells, whereas TEMRA cells were enriched by FACS.

V is TRBV28 and J is TRBJ2-7; D call uncertain. The source is a human donor with multiple sclerosis. The sample taken for sequencing was CD4+ T cells from PBMCs. This CDR3 reads CASSPPYEQYF. The CDR3 DNA follows: TGTGCCAGCAGTCCCCCCTACGAGCAGTACTTC.